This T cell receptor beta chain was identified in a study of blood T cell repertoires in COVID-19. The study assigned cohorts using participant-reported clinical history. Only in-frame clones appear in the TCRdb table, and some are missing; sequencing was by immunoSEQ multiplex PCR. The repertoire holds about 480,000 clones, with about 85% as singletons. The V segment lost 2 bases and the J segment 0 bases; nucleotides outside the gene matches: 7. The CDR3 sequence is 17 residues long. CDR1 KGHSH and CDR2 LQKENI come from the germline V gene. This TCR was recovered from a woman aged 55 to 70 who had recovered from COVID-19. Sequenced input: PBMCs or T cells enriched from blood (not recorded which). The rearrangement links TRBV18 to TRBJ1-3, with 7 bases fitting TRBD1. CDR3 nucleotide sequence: TGTGCCAGCTCACCAGAGCAGGGGGTCTACTCTGGAAACACCATATATTTT. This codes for CASSPEQGVYSGNTIYF.